The 26 T cell receptor beta chains presented below share a single source sample, sequenced in a study of cytomegalovirus exposure and HLA in healthy donors (TCRdb year 2017). The library was prepared using the immunoSEQ multiplex PCR assay. For the multiplex PCR, a mixture combining 60 forward primers for TCR Vbeta segments and 13 reverse primers for TCR Jbeta segments was used. TCRdb took this table from immuneACCESS and kept in-frame rearrangements with V and J called. Such tables lack part of the clones; where checked against another copy, unresolved V genes explain under half of the gap, and the rest is unexplained. This sample holds over 150,000 clones; 70% to 80% were observed only once. In total, the top ten clones hold roughly 2% of the sample. The specimen sequenced was PBMCs. Receptor source: a man aged 35-49 years in good health and CMV-seronegative.

This clone appeared a few times. V is TRBV4-1 and J is TRBJ2-7, with a weak D call TRBD2 (6 bases). The CDR3 runs 13 residues. The V gene's germline CDR1 is MGHRA and CDR2 YSYEKL. V gave up 1 base and J gave up 2 bases, with 6 bases separating them. CDR3 protein: CASSQGLAYEQYF. The CDR3 nucleotides are TGCGCCAGCAGCCAAGGACTAGCCTACGAGCAGTACTTC.

This chain connects TRBV7-9 to TRBJ2-3, with TRBD2 matching 11 bases. This CDR3 contains 18 residues. Germline V CDR1 and CDR2: SEHNR, FQNEAQ (reference sequence). J lost 3 bases, V lost 2 bases, and 10 bases had no gene match. CDR3 loop: CASSLRTSGSGGTDTQYF. CDR3 sequence (DNA): TGTGCCAGCAGCTTACGGACTAGCGGGTCGGGCGGGACAGATACGCAGTATTTT.

The chain combines TRBV4-2 with TRBJ2-5; possibly TRBD2 for D (6 bases). The end of the DNA is better explained by TRBJ2-7, so the J call may be wrong. In germline, CDR1 is LGHNA, CDR2 YNFKEQ. The CDR3 covers 14 residues. The CDR3 DNA follows: TGTGCCAGCAGCCTTAGCGGAAGCTCCTACGAGCAGTACTTC. Its translation is CASSLSGSSYEQYF.

This clone was seen a single time. The J gene is TRBJ2-1, the V gene TRBV11-2; D is unclear. This CDR3 contains 12 residues. V gave up 7 bases and J gave up 6 bases, with 10 bases separating them. The V gene's germline CDR1 is SGHAT and CDR2 FQNNGV. The CDR3 coding sequence is TGTGCCAGCACCTCCCAGGCCAATGAGCAGTTCTTC. Translation: CASTSQANEQFF.

The sample holds a few counts of this clone. This sequence joins TRBV14 and TRBJ2-5; 8 nucleotides match TRBD2. In germline, CDR1 is SGHDN, CDR2 FVKESK. This CDR3 comprises 12 residues. With V trimmed by 7 bases and J by 4 bases, 2 bases remained unmatched. The CDR3: CASNRGGETQYF. In DNA form, the CDR3 reads TGTGCCAGCAACCGGGGGGGAGAGACCCAGTACTTC.

The chain has TRBV5-1 and TRBJ2-3; D perhaps matches TRBD1 (5 bases). The CDR3 is 14 amino acids. The germline V and J ends were trimmed by 0 bases and 3 bases, with 8 bases remaining between them. From germline, CDR1 is SGHRS and CDR2 YFSETQ. The CDR3 DNA sequence: TGCGCCAGCAGCTTGGGCAGGGTAACAGATACGCAGTATTTT. This encodes CASSLGRVTDTQYF.

This clone occurred once. V is TRBV25-1 and J is TRBJ2-4; 9 nucleotides agree with TRBD2. The CDR3 is 15 amino acids. CDR1 is MGHDK and CDR2 is SYGVNS in the germline V gene. With 7 bases clipped from V and 8 bases from J, the junction kept 12 bases outside the gene matches. The CDR3 DNA is TGTGCCAGCAACTCAGCGGGAGGCCCCCAAGACATTCAGTACTTC. Translated: CASNSAGGPQDIQYF.

The J gene is TRBJ2-2, the V gene TRBV11-3; 9 nucleotides agree with TRBD1. The V segment lost 4 bases and the J segment 5 bases; nucleotides outside the gene matches: 5. Per germline, CDR1 SGHNT and CDR2 YENEEA. The CDR3 is made up of 15 amino acids. The CDR3 DNA sequence: TGTGCCAGCAGCTCGGGACAGGGTGGGACCGGGGAGCTGTTTTTT. This gives the protein CASSSGQGGTGELFF.

This clone was recorded only once. The chain carries TRBV7-9 and TRBJ2-7, with 10 positions matching TRBD1. CDR1 SEHNR and CDR2 FQNEAQ come from the germline V gene (reference sequence). The CDR3 totals 16 residues. The trim removed 5 bases at V and 1 base at J, leaving 8 bases unmatched. CDR3 sequence (DNA): TGTGCCAGCAGCGTCGTGGACAGGGGGGGATCCTACGAGCAGTACTTC. Encoded protein: CASSVVDRGGSYEQYF. Complete variable domain (other parts from reference TRBV7-9 and TRBJ2-7): DTGVSQNPRHKITKRGQNVTFRCDPISEHNRLYWYRQTLGQGPEFLTYFQNEAQLEKSRLLSDRFSAERPKGSFSTLEIQRTEQGDSAMYLCASSVVDRGGSYEQYFGPGTRLTVT.

V gene TRBV11-2 combines with J gene TRBJ2-7; the match to TRBD1 covers 9 bases. This CDR3 spans 14 amino acids. CDR1 is SGHAT and CDR2 is FQNNGV in the germline V gene. V trimming: 5 bases; J trimming: 7 bases; junction bases outside the gene matches: 9. CDR3 region: CASSPGQGPREQYF. Here the CDR3 DNA reads TGTGCCAGCAGCCCGGGACAGGGTCCTCGGGAGCAGTACTTC.

This chain uses TRBV10-2 with TRBJ2-1, with D possibly matching TRBD1 (6 bases). CDR1 is WSHSY and CDR2 is SAAADI in the germline V gene. The germline V and J ends were trimmed by 6 bases and 12 bases, with 18 bases remaining between them. This CDR3 is 13 amino acids long. The CDR3: CASRGTLVGRQFF. The CDR3 nucleotides are TGCGCCAGCAGAGGGACACTGGTCGGTAGGCAGTTCTTC.

V and J are TRBV5-1 and TRBJ2-5; the D gene is possibly TRBD2 (5 bases). The CDR3 has 15 amino acids. Germline values: CDR1 SGHRS, CDR2 YFSETQ. V was pared by 6 bases and J by 4 bases, with 19 bases between. The DNA of the CDR3 is TGCGCCAGCACCCTGGCCTTCGGGGAAGCAGAGACCCAGTACTTC. This encodes CASTLAFGEAETQYF.

The rearrangement links TRBV4-2 to TRBJ2-1; 9 bases map to TRBD2. V dropped 1 base and J dropped 9; count of bases not matched to a gene: 7. Germline lookup yields CDR1 LGHNA and CDR2 YNFKEQ. The CDR3 loop spans 15 amino acids. CDR3 DNA: TGTGCCAGCAGCCAAGTTCAAGCGGGGGGCCCTGAGCAGTTCTTC. This translates into CASSQVQAGGPEQFF.

This sequence joins TRBV6-5 and TRBJ2-3, with a tentative D call TRBD1 (6 bases). The germline gives CDR1 MNHEY, CDR2 SVGAGI. The CDR3 has 14 amino acids. Trimming stripped 2 bases from V and 3 bases from J, with 9 bases between. DNA of the CDR3: TGTGCCAGCAGTTACCAAAGGGGGACAGATACGCAGTATTTT. Its protein is CASSYQRGTDTQYF.

This chain joins TRBV5-1 and TRBJ2-5; 7 bases agree with TRBD1. CDR3 length: 16 amino acids. With 4 bases clipped from V and 2 bases from J, the junction kept 11 bases outside the gene matches. The germline gives CDR1 SGHRS, CDR2 YFSETQ. The CDR3 DNA reads TGCGCCAGCAGCGGGGGTCAGACAGGGCTACAAGAGACCCAGTACTTC. This sequence encodes CASSGGQTGLQETQYF.

This CDR3 is CASSPWSSYEQYF. CDR3 nucleotides: TGTGCCAGCAGTCCCTGGAGCTCCTACGAGCAGTACTTC. The chain links TRBV11-2 to TRBJ2-7; D ambiguous. The germline CDR1 and CDR2 sequences are SGHAT and FQNNGV. Trimming stripped 6 bases from V and 0 bases from J, with 9 bases between. CDR3 size: 13 residues.

J is TRBJ2-1 and V is TRBV7-2; D is possibly TRBD2 (5 bases). The germline gives CDR1 SGHTA, CDR2 FQGNSA. This CDR3 is 16 amino acids long. Trimming left V 4 bases short and J 2 bases short, with 15 bases between. DNA for the CDR3: TGTGCCAGCAGCTGGCGTAGAGCCGGGGCCTACAATGAGCAGTTCTTC. Translating gives CASSWRRAGAYNEQFF.

V usage is TRBV18 and J usage is TRBJ2-1, with 9 bases matching TRBD2. V lost 0 bases to trimming and J lost 6 bases; unmatched junction nucleotides: 9. CDR3 length: 17 residues. CDR1 and CDR2 (germline): KGHSH, LQKENI. The CDR3 reads CASSPPNKAGGSNEQFF. The CDR3 DNA follows: TGTGCCAGCTCACCACCGAACAAAGCGGGAGGATCCAATGAGCAGTTCTTC.

On this clone itself: An end of the junction does not agree with germline; a read error may underlie this. The chain couples TRBV7-9 to TRBJ1-3, with a tentative D call TRBD1 (5 bases). This CDR3 spans 15 amino acids. The V gene's germline CDR1 is SEHNR and CDR2 FQNEAQ (reference sequence). CDR3 sequence: CSSSFGGTFGNTIYF. The CDR3 region has the DNA TGTTCCAGCAGCTTCGGCGGGACTTTTGGAAACACCATATATTTT.

This chain joins TRBV28 and TRBJ2-3, with 7 bases that match TRBD1. The trim removed 6 bases at V and 0 bases at J, leaving 3 bases unmatched. The CDR3 is 14 amino acids. Looked up from germline, CDR1 is MDHEN and CDR2 is SYDVKM. The CDR3 nucleotides read TGTGCCAGCAGGTCGGGACAGAGCACAGATACGCAGTATTTT. Its protein is CASRSGQSTDTQYF.

This rearrangement joins TRBV7-2 to TRBJ2-1, with 7 nucleotides matching TRBD2. CDR3 size: 15 residues. The V segment lost 0 bases and the J segment 9 bases; nucleotides outside the gene matches: 8. From germline, CDR1 is SGHTA and CDR2 FQGNSA. This CDR3 is CASSLASGIVTEQFF. The CDR3, as DNA: TGTGCCAGCAGCTTAGCAAGCGGGATAGTAACTGAGCAGTTCTTC.

The J gene is TRBJ1-1, the V gene TRBV10-3; D uncertain. Germline V lookup: CDR1 ENHRY, CDR2 SYGVKD. V was clipped by 0 bases and J by 4 bases, with 6 bases between them. This CDR3 has 13 residues. The CDR3 DNA is TGTGCCATCAGTGAGTCTAGCCCCACTGAAGCTTTCTTT. Translated: CAISESSPTEAFF.

This clone appeared a few times. The chain carries TRBV5-4 and TRBJ1-4; D is ambiguous. The V end was cut by 5 bases, the J end by 3 bases, with 8 bases between. This CDR3 has 13 amino acids. Germline CDR1 and CDR2: SGHNT and YYREEE (reference sequence). Here the CDR3 reads CASSGGPNEKLFF. The CDR3 DNA follows: TGTGCCAGCAGTGGCGGCCCTAATGAAAAACTGTTTTTT.

This chain connects TRBV11-3 to TRBJ2-2; D call uncertain. This CDR3 has 13 amino acids. V was trimmed by 2 bases and J by 6 bases, leaving 7 bases between them. Germline CDR1 and CDR2: SGHNT and YENEEA. CDR3 nucleotide sequence: TGTGCCAGCAGCTTACGAGTGTCCGGGGAGCTGTTTTTT. Protein: CASSLRVSGELFF.

The chain is built from TRBV4-2 and TRBJ1-2; D unclear. This CDR3 region has 15 residues. Trimming left V 0 bases short and J 4 bases short, with 12 bases between. Germline assignment: CDR1 LGHNA and CDR2 YNFKEQ. The CDR3 sequence: CASSQDGGPGYGYTF. Written as DNA, the CDR3 is TGTGCCAGCAGCCAAGATGGCGGCCCCGGCTATGGCTACACCTTC.

The chain uses TRBV30 and TRBJ2-7, with a possible D match to TRBD1 (5 bases). Germline assignment: CDR1 GTSNPN and CDR2 SVGIG (reference sequence). The CDR3 has 14 amino acids. Trimming left V 4 bases short and J 7 bases short, with 20 bases between. The CDR3 DNA is TGTGCCTGGATCCAGGGATTCGCACCCTGGGAGCAGTACTTC. This codes for CAWIQGFAPWEQYF.